Listed below are T cell receptor beta chains from one sample, sequenced in a study of blood T cells in healthy people across ages. MiXCR was run by TCRdb on the 5' RACE reads, yielding one entry per CDR3 protein. The sample contains around 870,000 distinct CDR3 sequences, around 30% of which appear only once. Material: blood. These receptors came from a woman of 80 years or more in good health. The CDR3 runs from the conserved cysteine through the conserved F or W. Fields, in order: clone size, J gene, V gene, D gene, CDR3 protein, CDR3 DNA. A D gene is named only where the DNA matches it firmly. Rows may omit the clone size; those that give it use once, few, many or a size class.

few | TRBJ1-2 | TRBV11-2 | TRBD1 | CASDSYLNRGRYGYTF | TGTGCCAGCGATTCCTACCTTAACAGGGGGCGTTATGGCTACACCTTC
many | TRBJ1-5 | TRBV12-3/TRBV12-4 | - | CASTDSNSNQPQHF | TGTGCCAGCACCGACAGTAATAGCAATCAGCCCCAGCATTTT
- | TRBJ2-7 | TRBV12-3/TRBV12-4 | - | CASSFGLNAYEQYF | TGTGCCAGCAGTTTTGGACTGAACGCCTACGAGCAGTACTTC
few | TRBJ2-2 | TRBV20-1 | - | CSAAGQTVFTGELFF | TGCAGTGCCGCGGGACAGACTGTTTTCACCGGGGAGCTGTTTTTT
few | TRBJ1-5 | TRBV5-4 | - | CASSLGGDARTQHF | TGTGCCAGCAGCTTGGGGGGGGACGCACGAACCCAGCATTTT
many | TRBJ2-1 | TRBV29-1 | TRBD2 | CSARGATGQFF | TGCAGCGCGCGGGGGGCCACGGGGCAGTTCTTC
- | TRBJ1-2 | TRBV5-1 | TRBD1 | CASSIYRGYGYTF | TGCGCCAGCAGCATCTACAGGGGGTATGGCTACACCTTC
- | TRBJ2-2 | TRBV3-1 | - | CASSGLRTGELFF | TGTGCCAGCAGCGGGCTTCGTACCGGGGAGCTGTTTTTT
many | TRBJ2-5 | TRBV7-6 | - | CASSFSLSETQYF | TGTGCCAGCAGCTTTAGTCTCTCAGAGACCCAGTACTTC
many | TRBJ2-6 | TRBV6-6 | TRBD2 | CASTPSGGGGANVLTF | TGTGCCAGCACCCCTAGCGGGGGTGGAGGGGCCAACGTCCTGACTTTC
many | TRBJ1-2 | TRBV25-1 | - | CASSERARGGYTF | TGTGCCAGCAGTGAAAGGGCTAGAGGGGGCTACACCTTC
many | TRBJ2-3 | TRBV7-2 | TRBD1 | CASSSWTGRPTDTQYF | TGTGCCAGCAGCTCCTGGACAGGGCGTCCCACAGATACGCAGTATTTT
- | TRBJ1-1 | TRBV14 | - | CASSQDRFNQGWNTEAFF | TGTGCCAGCAGCCAAGATAGGTTTAATCAGGGTTGGAACACTGAAGCTTTCTTT
- | TRBJ2-7 | TRBV29-1 | TRBD2 | CSVEDGTSGNYEQYF | TGCAGCGTTGAAGATGGTACTAGCGGCAACTACGAGCAGTACTTC
- | TRBJ2-2 | TRBV6-2/TRBV6-3 | TRBD2 | CASSPIAGALNTGELFF | TGTGCCAGCAGTCCGATAGCGGGGGCACTGAACACCGGGGAGCTGTTTTTT
many | TRBJ2-3 | TRBV20-1 | - | CSARVSGQYTQYF | TGCAGTGCTAGAGTATCGGGGCAGTATACGCAGTATTTT